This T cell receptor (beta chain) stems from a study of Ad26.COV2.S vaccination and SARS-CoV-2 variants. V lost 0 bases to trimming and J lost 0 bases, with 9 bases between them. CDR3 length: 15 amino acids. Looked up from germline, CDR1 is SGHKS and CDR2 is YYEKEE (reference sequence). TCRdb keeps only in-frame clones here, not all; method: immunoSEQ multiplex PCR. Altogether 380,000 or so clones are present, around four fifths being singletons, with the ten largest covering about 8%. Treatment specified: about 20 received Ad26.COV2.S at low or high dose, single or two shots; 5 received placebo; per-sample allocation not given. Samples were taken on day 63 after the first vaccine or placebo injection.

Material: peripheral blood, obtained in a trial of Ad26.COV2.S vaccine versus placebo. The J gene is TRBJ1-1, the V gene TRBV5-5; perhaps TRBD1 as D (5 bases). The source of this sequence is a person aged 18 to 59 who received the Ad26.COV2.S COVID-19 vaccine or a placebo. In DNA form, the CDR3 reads TGTGCCAGCAGCTTGGCGCAGGGACTGAACACTGAAGCTTTCTTT. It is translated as CASSLAQGLNTEAFF. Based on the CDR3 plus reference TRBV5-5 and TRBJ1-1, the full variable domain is DAGVTQSPTHLIKTRGQQVTLRCSPISGHKSVSWYQQVLGQGPQFIFQYYEKEERGRGNFPDRFSARQFPNYSSELNVNALLLGDSALYLCASSLAQGLNTEAFFGQGTRLTVV.